This is a list of T cell receptor beta chains from one sample in a study of shared clonotypes between healthy human individuals. Clones were sequenced by immunoSEQ multiplex PCR, and TCRdb holds only the in-frame ones, with some missing. The sample includes around 1.1 million clones, around three quarters of them seen just once. Material for sequencing was memory CD4+ T cells from PBMCs. These receptors all come from a young man in good health. Some clones in this sample may be carry-over from other donors' samples. CDR3s include the opening cysteine and the closing phenylalanine or tryptophan. A D gene is named only where the DNA matches it firmly. Clone size appears in some rows only: once, few, many, or a class for an expanded clone.

V gene	J gene	D gene	clone size	CDR3 protein	CDR3 DNA
TRBV15	TRBJ1-4	TRBD1	-	CATSRGTGDREKLFF	TGTGCCACCAGCAGAGGGACAGGGGATCGGGAAAAACTGTTTTTT
TRBV7-3	TRBJ2-6	TRBD1	-	CASSLRERDRFSGANVLTF	TGTGCCAGCAGCTTACGCGAGAGGGACAGATTCTCTGGGGCCAACGTCCTGACTTTC
TRBV7-3	TRBJ2-1	TRBD2	-	CASSPGKGLADYNEQFF	TGTGCCAGCAGCCCAGGGAAGGGACTAGCGGATTACAATGAGCAGTTCTTC
TRBV30	TRBJ1-6	-	-	CAWSVESASNSPLHF	TGTGCCTGGAGTGTAGAATCAGCTTCCAATTCACCCCTCCACTTT
TRBV7-9	TRBJ2-1	TRBD2	-	CASSSIAGGNLLYNEQFF	TGTGCCAGCAGCTCGATAGCGGGAGGGAATTTACTCTACAATGAGCAGTTCTTC
TRBV30	TRBJ2-4	-	-	CAVAGLAKNIQYF	TGTGCCGTTGCAGGGCTTGCCAAAAACATTCAGTACTTC
TRBV7-2	TRBJ2-7	-	once	CASSSTRGSYEQYF	TGTGCCAGCAGCTCCACCCGGGGCTCCTACGAGCAGTACTTC
TRBV7-3	TRBJ2-1	TRBD2	-	CASSLLAGVGNEQFF	TGTGCCAGCAGCTTACTAGCGGGAGTGGGAAATGAGCAGTTCTTC
TRBV19	TRBJ1-1	-	-	CASKPLPGQFGTEAFF	TGTGCCAGTAAGCCCCTGCCAGGACAGTTCGGCACTGAAGCTTTCTTT
TRBV30	TRBJ2-3	-	-	CAWFLSGTQYF	TGTGCCTGGTTCCTTTCCGGTACGCAGTATTTT
TRBV6-4	TRBJ2-1	-	many	CASSDGYEGDEQFF	TGTGCCAGCAGTGACGGCTACGAGGGGGATGAGCAGTTCTTC
TRBV11-2	TRBJ2-2	-	-	CASTVAGELFF	TGTGCCAGCACCGTCGCCGGGGAGCTGTTTTTT
TRBV28	TRBJ1-2	-	once	CASRDSFYGYTF	TGTGCCAGCAGGGACTCGTTTTATGGCTACACCTTC
TRBV4-1	TRBJ1-4	TRBD1	-	CASSRNLREQGRTTNEKLFF	TGCGCCAGCAGCCGAAATCTCCGGGAACAGGGGCGGACCACTAATGAAAAACTGTTTTTT
TRBV10-1	TRBJ2-7	-	once	CASSESKAGGPYEQYF	TGCGCCAGCAGTGAGTCGAAAGCAGGTGGACCCTACGAGCAGTACTTC
TRBV18	TRBJ1-4	-	-	CASSPGTDNEKLFF	TGTGCCAGCTCACCGGGGACCGATAATGAAAAACTGTTTTTT
TRBV5-4	TRBJ1-2	-	-	CASSLVRLGDYGYTF	TGTGCCAGCAGCTTGGTACGGCTTGGGGACTATGGCTACACCTTC
TRBV6-5	TRBJ2-7	TRBD1	once	CASTGQGASEQYF	TGTGCCAGCACGGGACAGGGGGCTTCCGAGCAGTACTTC
TRBV28	TRBJ1-4	-	once	CASSGGPGLANEKLFF	TGTGCCAGCAGTGGGGGACCAGGGTTGGCTAATGAAAAACTGTTTTTT
TRBV7-3	TRBJ2-3	-	-	CASSGTSTDTQYF	TGTGCCAGCAGCGGGACTTCTACAGATACGCAGTATTTT
TRBV19	TRBJ2-2	TRBD2	-	CASGPASSGRLSDTGELFF	TGTGCCAGTGGCCCGGCTTCTAGCGGGAGGCTGAGTGACACCGGGGAGCTGTTTTTT
TRBV27	TRBJ2-3	-	few	CASSFSGLDTQYF	TGTGCCAGCAGTTTTAGCGGTTTAGATACGCAGTATTTT
TRBV10-3	TRBJ2-4	-	-	CAISESGGTKNIQYF	TGTGCCATCAGTGAGTCTGGGGGGACCAAAAACATTCAGTACTTC